This T cell receptor (beta chain) emerged from a study of shared clonotypes between healthy human individuals. Notes on the study in general: Naive CD4 clonotype sharing across a few donors was about 5.3%.

Genomic DNA (from each subset) was split evenly across several immunoSEQ plates. Source study methods: Sequence data from immunoSEQ were junction-only and lacked quality scores; consequently, filtering differed. TCRdb's copy holds only in-frame clones and misses some; the assay was immunoSEQ multiplex PCR. V, J and clone size derive from that table, while D and trimming were established from the DNA sequence. The table shows about 79,000 clones, with 62% occurring only once. The CDR3 covers 15 residues. Between the trimmed V and J ends, which lost 1 base and 2 bases, there was a span of 12 bases. The germline CDR1 and CDR2 sequences are MGHDK and SYGVNS. This clone is a singleton in its sample. Its antigen remains unknown.

The chain links TRBV25-1 to TRBJ2-7; D gene uncertain. This TCR came from a man aged 25 to 45 in good health. The sample taken for sequencing was memory CD8+ T cells sorted from blood. The subset is: CD45RO+ cells pooled with CCR7-negative TemRA cells. DNA for the CDR3: TGTGCCAGCAGTGAATCTACACCAAAACCCTACGAGCAGTACTTC. Its translation is CASSESTPKPYEQYF.